Presented here are 18 T cell receptor beta chains from one specimen sequenced in a study of T cell repertoires in ileal Crohn's disease. The assay was immunoSEQ multiplex PCR, and TCRdb's table has in-frame clones only and misses some. The repertoire has some 3,000 clones, 69% of them found once; the top ten carry about 20%. Regarding time point: neoterminal ileum biopsy at postoperative endoscopy, about 6 months after surgery. The sequencing input was ileal tissue. These receptors originate from an adult with Crohn's disease.

About this clone itself: Other DNA sequences in the same sample also yield this CDR3. The chain combines TRBV29-1 with TRBJ2-7; the match to TRBD1 covers 7 bases. This CDR3 is 12 amino acids long. Germline lookup yields CDR1 SQVTM and CDR2 ANQGSEA. V was clipped by 2 bases and J by 3 bases; unmatched bases: 1. As DNA, the CDR3 is TGCAGCGTTGAAACAGGGGACTACGAGCAGTACTTC. Translated: CSVETGDYEQYF.

This sequence joins TRBV2 and TRBJ2-3, with TRBD2 matching 7 bases. The length of the CDR3 is 14 residues. The trim removed 4 bases at V and 6 bases at J, leaving 7 bases unmatched. Germline lookup yields CDR1 SNHLY and CDR2 FYNNEI. The CDR3 loop is CASSGPSGVDTQYF. CDR3 DNA sequence: TGTGCCAGCAGTGGTCCGAGCGGGGTGGATACGCAGTATTTT.

This chain uses TRBV5-6 with TRBJ2-2; 10 nucleotides line up with TRBD2. CDR3 size: 16 residues. Germline V CDR1 and CDR2: SGHDT, YYEEEE. V lost 1 base to trimming and J lost 5 bases; unmatched junction nucleotides: 5. CDR3 amino acids: CASSLSTSGETGELFF. In DNA, the CDR3 is TGTGCCAGCAGCTTGTCTACTAGCGGGGAGACCGGGGAGCTGTTTTTT.

The chain links TRBV7-9 to TRBJ1-1; D is unresolved. The CDR3 sequence is 14 residues long. V shed 3 bases and J shed 3 bases, with 11 bases lying between them. From germline, CDR1 is SEHNR and CDR2 FQNEAQ (reference sequence). The CDR3 loop is CASSLTGSDTEAFF. CDR3 DNA: TGTGCCAGCAGCTTGACGGGATCGGACACTGAAGCTTTCTTT.

This clone was detected a few times. The chain joins TRBV2 to TRBJ1-1; 7 bases match TRBD1. The V segment lost 3 bases and the J segment 5 bases; nucleotides outside the gene matches: 12. Germline-derived CDR1 and CDR2 are SNHLY and FYNNEI. The CDR3 contains 16 residues. The CDR3 region is CASSDPGGKLGTEAFF. The DNA for the CDR3 is TGTGCCAGCAGTGATCCAGGGGGAAAACTTGGAACTGAAGCTTTCTTT.

The rearrangement joins TRBV7-3 to TRBJ2-2; 11 bases are shared with TRBD2. CDR3 length: 18 amino acids. Germline trimming cut 4 bases from V and 7 bases from J; bases unmatched to any gene: 14. Germline V gene data show CDR1 as SGHTA and CDR2 as FQGTGA. The CDR3 sequence: CASSSPRIAGGRNGELFF. CDR3 nucleotide sequence: TGTGCCAGCAGCTCCCCTCGCATAGCGGGGGGGCGAAACGGGGAGCTGTTTTTT.

This sequence joins TRBV29-1 and TRBJ1-1; possibly TRBD1 for D (6 bases). Germline V gene lookup returns CDR1 SQVTM and CDR2 ANQGSEA. The CDR3 consists of 12 residues. V shed 2 bases and J shed 6 bases, with 10 bases lying between them. CDR3 DNA sequence: TGCAGCGTTGAAAGGGGGGGTTCTGAAGCTTTCTTT. Translating it yields CSVERGGSEAFF.

The chain carries TRBV7-8 and TRBJ1-1; 7 nucleotides agree with TRBD1. Germline V lookup: CDR1 SGHVS, CDR2 FQNEAQ. V shed 1 base, J shed 2 bases, and the junction held 7 bases outside the gene matches. This CDR3 contains 16 residues. As DNA, the CDR3 is TGTGCCAGCAGCTTAGTAAGTCGACAGGGTAACACTGAAGCTTTCTTT. Amino acid sequence: CASSLVSRQGNTEAFF.

There are a few counts of this clone. This chain connects TRBV13 to TRBJ2-1; D remains unclear. Between the trimmed V and J ends, which lost 5 bases and 3 bases, there was a span of 11 bases. CDR3 size: 14 residues. Per the germline V gene, CDR1 is PRHDT and CDR2 is FYEKMQ (reference sequence). The CDR3 region is CASSDTINYNEQFF. The CDR3 region has the DNA TGTGCCAGCAGCGACACGATCAACTACAATGAGCAGTTCTTC.

V gene TRBV6-1 combines with J gene TRBJ2-7; D remains unclear. Germline CDR1 and CDR2: MNHNS and SASEGT. V shed 2 bases and J shed 3 bases, with 8 bases lying between them. This CDR3 has 13 amino acids. The CDR3 here is CASSEITSYEQYF. CDR3 nucleotides: TGTGCCAGCAGTGAAATAACCAGCTACGAGCAGTACTTC.

The CDR3 here is CASSDVAVSTDTQYF. The CDR3 nucleotides are TGTGCCAGCAGCGACGTAGCGGTAAGCACAGATACGCAGTATTTT. The chain uses TRBV9 and TRBJ2-3, with D possibly being TRBD2 (6 bases). This CDR3 comprises 15 residues. Germline V gene data show CDR1 as SGDLS and CDR2 as YYNGEE. V shed 3 bases and J shed 0 bases, with 11 bases lying between them.

The gene calls are TRBV28 and TRBJ1-2; perhaps TRBD1 as D (6 bases). Germline CDR1 reads MDHEN; CDR2 reads SYDVKM. V shed 7 bases and J shed 8 bases, with 17 bases lying between them. This CDR3 has 13 residues. The CDR3 bases are TGTGCCAGCACCCAGGGGCCGGACGAGGGCTACACCTTC. This sequence encodes CASTQGPDEGYTF.

The chain recombines TRBV14 with TRBJ2-2; D possibly corresponds to TRBD2 (5 bases). CDR3 length: 15 residues. Germline-derived CDR1 and CDR2 are SGHDN and FVKESK. Trimming took 1 base from V and 6 from J, leaving 12 bases between them. The DNA of the CDR3 is TGTGCCAGCAGCCAAGGGCCGGGAAGAGCCGGGGAGCTGTTTTTT. Translating it yields CASSQGPGRAGELFF.

The chain recombines TRBV30 with TRBJ1-5, with 7 bases fitting TRBD1. CDR1 and CDR2 from the germline V gene are GTSNPN and SVGIG (reference sequence). V dropped 1 base and J dropped 4; count of bases not matched to a gene: 10. The CDR3 covers 16 residues. The DNA for the CDR3 is TGTGCCTGGAGTGAAGGGGGACAGCCAGAAAATCAGCCCCAGCATTTT. Residues: CAWSEGGQPENQPQHF.

V and J are TRBV9 and TRBJ2-3, with D possibly being TRBD2 (6 bases). This CDR3 region has 15 residues. The V end lost 4 bases, the J end lost 1 base, and 13 bases lay between the germline ends. Germline CDR1 reads SGDLS; CDR2 reads YYNGEE. CDR3 DNA: TGTGCCAGCAGCCGACTAGTTGGGGGCACAGATACGCAGTATTTT. It yields the protein CASSRLVGGTDTQYF.

The chain combines TRBV15 with TRBJ2-5; TRBD1 matches at 7 bases. The J call may be in error: the DNA end matches TRBJ2-7 better. Germline lookup yields CDR1 LNHNV and CDR2 YYDKDF (reference sequence). The CDR3 totals 15 residues. In DNA, the CDR3 is TGTGCCACCAGCAGAGATGAGGGGGCTGCCTACGAGCAGTACTTC. Protein product: CATSRDEGAAYEQYF.

This chain connects TRBV5-1 to TRBJ2-2; D is uncertain. Trimming left V 4 bases short and J 2 bases short, with 3 bases between. The germline V gene encodes CDR1 SGHRS and CDR2 YFSETQ. The CDR3 runs 12 residues. CDR3 nucleotides: TGCGCCAGCAGCCTTAACACCGGGGAGCTGTTTTTT. Its protein is CASSLNTGELFF.

The chain links TRBV7-9 to TRBJ2-1; the match to TRBD2 covers 8 bases. The CDR3 is 17 amino acids. Unmatched junction bases numbered 19, after V lost 5 bases and J lost 10 bases. Looked up from germline, CDR1 is SEHNR and CDR2 is FQNEAQ (reference sequence). In nucleotides, the CDR3 is TGTGCCAGCAGCCGAGTGGGATCGGGGGGGCCTTTACGCGAGCAGTTCTTC. It is translated as CASSRVGSGGPLREQFF.